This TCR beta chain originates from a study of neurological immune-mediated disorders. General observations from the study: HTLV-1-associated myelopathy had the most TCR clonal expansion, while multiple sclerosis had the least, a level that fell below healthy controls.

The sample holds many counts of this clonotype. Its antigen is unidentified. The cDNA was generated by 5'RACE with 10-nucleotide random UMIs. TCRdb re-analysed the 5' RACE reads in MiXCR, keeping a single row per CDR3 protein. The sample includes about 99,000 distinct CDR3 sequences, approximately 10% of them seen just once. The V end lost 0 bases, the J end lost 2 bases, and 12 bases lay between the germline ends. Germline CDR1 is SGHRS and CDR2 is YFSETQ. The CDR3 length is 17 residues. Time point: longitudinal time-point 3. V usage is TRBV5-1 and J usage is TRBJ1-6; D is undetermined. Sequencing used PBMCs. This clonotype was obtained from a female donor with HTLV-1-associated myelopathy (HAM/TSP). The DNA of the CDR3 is TGCGCCAGCAGCTTGGAGGTTGGGGAGGCCTATAATTCACCCCTCCACTTT. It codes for CASSLEVGEAYNSPLHF.